This entry lists 26 T cell receptor beta chains sequenced from one sample in a study of CD8 T cells in Susac syndrome. Random hexamers were used to reverse transcribe the RNA input (0.5 to 1 ug). In TCRdb, the immunoSEQ multiplex PCR reads were re-called with MiXCR into one record per CDR3 protein. Of 100,000 to 150,000 distinct CDR3 sequences listed, about 95% are singletons. Sequences were obtained from CD8+ T cells from PBMCs. Receptors were obtained from a human donor with Susac syndrome.

The chain joins TRBV12-3 or TRBV12-4 to TRBJ1-1; 7 bases align to TRBD1. J gave up 3 bases and V 2 bases, and 6 bases lay outside the gene matches. The CDR3 sequence is 15 residues long. The CDR3 DNA reads TGTGCCAGCAGTTTAAGTCGACAGGGAGACACTGAAGCTTTCTTT. Translation: CASSLSRQGDTEAFF.

The V and J genes are TRBV4-3 and TRBJ1-2; D may be TRBD1 (5 bases). CDR3 length: 14 amino acids. Per the germline V gene, CDR1 is LGHNA and CDR2 is YSLEER. V shed 4 bases and J shed 10 bases, with 19 bases lying between them. The CDR3 coding sequence is TGCGCCAGCAGCCCCAAAGGGACGTCTCGCGACTACACCTTC. Translation gives CASSPKGTSRDYTF.

The rearrangement links TRBV15 to TRBJ2-7; 8 bases align to TRBD1. Trimming removed 2 bases from V and 0 bases from J; junction bases left unmatched: 3. The CDR3 totals 15 residues. CDR1 is LNHNV, CDR2 YYDKDF, per germline (reference sequence). The CDR3 is CATSRSGGPSYEQYF. The CDR3 bases are TGTGCCACCAGCAGATCAGGGGGCCCCTCCTACGAGCAGTACTTC.

The V call is TRBV6-2 or TRBV6-3, the J call TRBJ2-1; D uncertain. The germline gives CDR1 MNHEY, CDR2 SVGEGT. This CDR3 is 13 amino acids long. Trimming removed 0 bases from V and 6 bases from J, with 6 bases in between. The CDR3 loop is CASSYSPLNEQFF. For the CDR3, the DNA is TGTGCCAGCAGTTACTCGCCGCTCAATGAGCAGTTCTTC.

J is TRBJ2-5 and V is TRBV29-1, with 10 bases that match TRBD1. There are 14 residues in the CDR3. V was clipped by 5 bases and J by 7 bases; unmatched bases: 10. The germline V gene encodes CDR1 SQVTM and CDR2 ANQGSEA. The CDR3 nucleotides are TGCAGCGTTTTACCGGGACAGGGGTCGGGGACCCAGTACTTC. Protein: CSVLPGQGSGTQYF.

The chain couples TRBV7-9 to TRBJ1-3, with D perhaps TRBD1 (6 bases). The CDR3 has 16 amino acids. Trimming took 6 bases from V and 0 from J, leaving 15 bases between them. Germline loops: CDR1 SEHNR, CDR2 FQNEAQ (reference sequence). The CDR3 nucleotides are TGTGCCAGCAGAGGAGTACAGGGCCTCTCTGGAAACACCATATATTTT. Its protein is CASRGVQGLSGNTIYF.

This chain connects TRBV7-2 to TRBJ2-1; a weak D match, TRBD1 (6 bases). The V end was cut by 10 bases, the J end by 8 bases, with 21 bases between. This CDR3 spans 14 amino acids. In germline, CDR1 is SGHTA, CDR2 FQGNSA. The CDR3 DNA is TGTGCCACGCGACCCGCAACAGGGTGGGATGAGCAGTTCTTC. As protein: CATRPATGWDEQFF.

The genes are TRBV7-2 and TRBJ1-1; no definite D call. V was trimmed by 3 bases and J by 7 bases, leaving 9 bases between them. Germline CDR1 and CDR2: SGHTA and FQGNSA. The CDR3 loop spans 12 amino acids. This CDR3 is CASSFGLYEAFF. DNA of the CDR3: TGTGCCAGCAGCTTCGGGTTGTATGAAGCTTTCTTT.

The chain links TRBV7-9 to TRBJ1-4, with no clear D. Germline V lookup: CDR1 SEHNR, CDR2 FQNEAQ (reference sequence). The CDR3 has 12 amino acids. Trimming removed 5 bases at V and 14 bases at J, with 15 bases between. Written as DNA, the CDR3 is TGTGCCAGCAGCCAGGAGGGCCCATACCTGTTTTTT. Protein sequence: CASSQEGPYLFF.

The genes are TRBV12-3 or TRBV12-4 and TRBJ2-1; D perhaps matches TRBD2 (5 bases). With 3 bases removed from V and 8 bases from J, the gap between germline ends came to 14 bases. This CDR3 contains 14 residues. CDR3 nucleotide sequence: TGTGCCAGCAGTTTGTACGGACTCCCGGATGAGCAGTTCTTC. This sequence encodes CASSLYGLPDEQFF.

The rearrangement joins TRBV12-3 or TRBV12-4 to TRBJ1-5; no clear D gene. The ends were cut back, 5 bases at V and 4 bases at J, with 6 bases in the middle. This CDR3 region has 12 residues. The DNA for the CDR3 is TGTGCCAGCAGTACCGATAATCAGCCCCAGCATTTT. Amino acid sequence: CASSTDNQPQHF.

The chain has TRBV20-1 and TRBJ1-2; D might be TRBD1 (6 bases). Trimming took off 0 bases at V and 4 bases at J, with 30 bases between the two ends. Germline V gene lookup returns CDR1 DFQATT and CDR2 SNEGSKA (reference sequence). CDR3 length: 20 residues. CDR3 DNA: TGCAGTGCTAGAGATTTGGATAGGTTTTTGTGGACAGAAAATTTCTATGGCTACACCTTC. This encodes CSARDLDRFLWTENFYGYTF.

This chain links TRBV29-1 with TRBJ2-1; D is ambiguous. The germline V and J ends were trimmed by 2 bases and 0 bases, with 8 bases remaining between them. This CDR3 comprises 14 residues. The germline V gene encodes CDR1 SQVTM and CDR2 ANQGSEA. DNA of the CDR3: TGCAGCGTTGAATGGGCCAGCTCCTACAATGAGCAGTTCTTC. This translates into CSVEWASSYNEQFF.

This CDR3 reads CASSPGTSADTQYF. CDR3 DNA sequence: TGTGCCAGCAGTCCCGGGACTAGCGCGGATACGCAGTATTTT. The chain links TRBV6-6 to TRBJ2-3; TRBD2 aligns across 10 bases. Germline CDR1 is MNHNY and CDR2 is SVGAGI (reference sequence). The CDR3 sequence is 14 residues long. The junction had 5 bases not matched to a gene; V was cut back by 5 bases and J by 6 bases.

This sequence joins TRBV7-9 and TRBJ2-7; 10 bases map to TRBD1. The CDR3 consists of 14 residues. J was trimmed by 2 bases and V by 7 bases; bases with no gene match: 5. Germline V gene lookup returns CDR1 SEHNR and CDR2 FQNEAQ (reference sequence). The CDR3 loop reads CASTYGQGAYEQYF. In DNA form, the CDR3 reads TGTGCCAGCACCTACGGACAGGGGGCCTACGAGCAGTACTTC.

This chain uses TRBV7-7 with TRBJ2-7, with 7 nucleotides matching TRBD1. The V and J ends lost 6 bases and 1 base, in that order; junction bases with no gene match: 6. Germline V gives CDR1 SSHAT, CDR2 FNYEAQ (reference sequence). The length of the CDR3 is 14 residues. The CDR3 bases are TGTGCCAGCAGATTTAAGACAGGGTCCTACGAGCAGTACTTC. Protein product: CASRFKTGSYEQYF.

V gene TRBV27 combines with J gene TRBJ2-2; D is undetermined. CDR1 is MNHEY, CDR2 SMNVEV, per germline (reference sequence). The ends were cut back, 8 bases at V and 7 bases at J, with 5 bases in the middle. CDR3 length: 10 amino acids. The CDR3 reads CASGYGELFF. For the CDR3, the DNA is TGTGCCAGCGGGTACGGGGAGCTGTTTTTT.

This rearrangement joins TRBV19 to TRBJ2-2; D gene unclear. Trimming left V 3 bases short and J 6 bases short, with 11 bases between. The CDR3 is 14 amino acids. Looked up from germline, CDR1 is LNHDA and CDR2 is SQIVND (reference sequence). CDR3 sequence reads: CASSIPPSAGELFF. Written as DNA, the CDR3 is TGTGCCAGTAGTATCCCTCCTAGTGCCGGGGAGCTGTTTTTT.

The chain recombines TRBV20-1 with TRBJ1-1; D remains ambiguous. Germline assignment: CDR1 DFQATT and CDR2 SNEGSKA (reference sequence). V lost 1 base to trimming and J lost 3 bases, with 6 bases between them. The CDR3 spans 12 residues. The CDR3, as DNA: TGCAGTGCTAGAGTGACGGACACTGAAGCTTTCTTT. It encodes CSARVTDTEAFF.

The chain carries TRBV12-5 and TRBJ1-1, with no clear D. The CDR3 length is 13 residues. Germline V CDR1 and CDR2: LGHNT, FRNRAP. V was trimmed by 5 bases and J by 5 bases, leaving 12 bases between them. The CDR3: CASGPGGRTEAFF. The CDR3, as DNA: TGTGCTAGTGGTCCCGGAGGCCGGACTGAAGCTTTCTTT.

The chain combines TRBV9 with TRBJ2-1; 9 bases fit TRBD1. V lost 3 bases, J lost 6 bases, and 4 bases stayed unmatched. The CDR3 length is 14 residues. Germline CDR1 is SGDLS and CDR2 is YYNGEE. CDR3 DNA: TGTGCCAGCAGCGGGACAGGGGCCCTCAATGAGCAGTTCTTC. It is translated as CASSGTGALNEQFF.

This clonotype was found once. The gene calls are TRBV20-1 and TRBJ2-1, with D possibly TRBD2 on 7 matching bases. Germline V lookup: CDR1 DFQATT, CDR2 SNEGSKA (reference sequence). The CDR3 covers 13 residues. V was pared by 3 bases and J by 2 bases, with 8 bases between. The CDR3 DNA sequence: TGCAGTGCTAGCGGGGGGCCCTACAATGAGCAGTTCTTC. It is translated as CSASGGPYNEQFF.

The rearrangement links TRBV7-9 to TRBJ1-5, with D maybe TRBD1 (5 bases). Trimming stripped 5 bases from V and 9 bases from J, with 14 bases between. From germline, CDR1 is SEHNR and CDR2 FQNEAQ (reference sequence). The CDR3 runs 13 residues. CDR3 sequence (DNA): TGTGCCAGCAGCGAAGCAGGGTCTGCGCCCCAGCATTTT. Its protein product is CASSEAGSAPQHF.

The chain uses TRBV20-1 and TRBJ1-1; the D gene is possibly TRBD1 (5 bases). Germline V gene lookup returns CDR1 DFQATT and CDR2 SNEGSKA (reference sequence). This CDR3 has 11 amino acids. V was trimmed by 6 bases and J by 8 bases, leaving 13 bases between them. The DNA for the CDR3 is TGCAGTGCCCCCCGGGGGGGGGAAGCTTTCTTT. Translated, it gives CSAPRGGEAFF.

The chain carries TRBV29-1 and TRBJ1-1; D ambiguous. The CDR3 runs to 14 residues. Trimming took 2 bases from V and 5 from J, leaving 15 bases between them. CDR1 is SQVTM and CDR2 is ANQGSEA in the germline V gene. Here the CDR3 reads CSVETRGRRTEAFF. The DNA of the CDR3 is TGCAGCGTTGAAACCCGCGGTCGGCGAACTGAAGCTTTCTTT.

This clonotype was observed once. The V gene is TRBV9, the J gene TRBJ2-1; TRBD2 might be the D (6 bases). CDR3 length: 15 residues. Trimming took off 0 bases at V and 11 bases at J, with 18 bases between the two ends. Germline CDR1 and CDR2: SGDLS and YYNGEE. The CDR3 loop is CASSVEVHGGTKQFF. The CDR3 nucleotides are TGTGCCAGCAGCGTAGAGGTACACGGGGGAACCAAGCAGTTCTTC. The whole variable domain, remainder taken from reference TRBV9 and TRBJ2-1, is DSGVTQTPKHLITATGQRVTLRCSPRSGDLSVYWYQQSLDQGLQFLIQYYNGEERAKGNILERFSAQQFPDLHSELNLSSLELGDSALYFCASSVEVHGGTKQFFGPGTRLTVL.